Here is one TCR beta chain with its context. The CDR3 extends over 16 amino acids. Germline loops: CDR1 SQVTM, CDR2 ANQGSEA. With V trimmed by 4 bases and J by 4 bases, 12 bases remained unmatched. This sample stems from a study of blood T cell repertoires in COVID-19. Per the original methods: Cell counts per sample came from amplifying reference gene primers. TCRdb's table, derived via immunoSEQ multiplex PCR, lists solely in-frame clones and lacks some. The V and J calls and clone size come from that table; D and trimming were worked out from the DNA. Seen here are 250,000 to 300,000 clones, 89% observed once, and the top ten hold around 2%.

The chain is built from TRBV29-1 and TRBJ2-1, with TRBD1 matching 8 bases. The source is a man aged 50 to 59 with acute or convalescent COVID-19. The sequencing input was peripheral blood. CDR3 sequence reads: CSVVGTAGTGYNEQFF. The CDR3 DNA reads TGCAGCGTTGTTGGAACGGCCGGGACAGGATACAATGAGCAGTTCTTC.